The 25 T cell receptor beta chains below were found in one sample sequenced in a study of T cell responses to AZD1222 COVID-19 vaccine. Method: immunoSEQ multiplex PCR; TCRdb's copy keeps in-frame clones and lacks some. The sample holds around 160,000 clones; around nine tenths are singletons and the top ten take approximately 5.2%. The sequences come from peripheral blood, collected on day 0 of AZD1222 vaccination. These receptors all stem from an adult in good health.

This clone was detected only once. The chain employs TRBV7-2 and TRBJ2-5; D possibly corresponds to TRBD1 (5 bases). Germline V gene lookup returns CDR1 SGHTA and CDR2 FQGNSA. Trimming removed 2 bases from V and 5 bases from J, with 12 bases in between. The CDR3 consists of 14 residues. The CDR3 loop is CASSLRPNRETQYF. The CDR3 DNA sequence: TGTGCCAGCAGCTTAAGGCCGAACAGGGAGACCCAGTACTTC. Full variable domain (rest looked up from reference TRBV7-2 and TRBJ2-5): GAGVSQSPSNKVTEKGKDVELRCDPISGHTALYWYRQSLGQGLEFLIYFQGNSAPDKSGLPSDRFSAERTGGSVSTLTIQRTQQEDSAVYLCASSLRPNRETQYFGPGTRLLVL.

This chain joins TRBV6-2 or TRBV6-3 and TRBJ1-6; 9 bases agree with TRBD1. Germline-derived CDR1 and CDR2 are MNHEY and SVGEGT. This CDR3 spans 14 amino acids. Germline trimming cut 4 bases from V and 9 bases from J; bases unmatched to any gene: 4. CDR3 DNA: TGTGCCAGCAGTTGGGACAGGGAGGCTTCACCCCTCCACTTT. This codes for CASSWDREASPLHF.

The V call is TRBV4-2, the J call TRBJ2-2, with 7 bases aligning to TRBD1. The germline CDR1 and CDR2 sequences are LGHNA and YNFKEQ. The CDR3 is 16 residues long. J was trimmed by 2 bases and V by 2 bases; bases with no gene match: 5. The CDR3, as DNA: TGTGCCAGCAGCCAACTAGGACAGGCTAACACCGGGGAGCTGTTTTTT. Residues: CASSQLGQANTGELFF.

The chain couples TRBV28 to TRBJ1-6, with a possible D match to TRBD1 (5 bases). The germline V gene has CDR1 MDHEN and CDR2 SYDVKM. V shed 6 bases and J shed 5 bases, with 14 bases lying between them. This CDR3 spans 15 amino acids. CDR3 bases: TGTGCCAGCAGCCCAGGGACGACTAATAATTCACCCCTCCACTTT. It is translated as CASSPGTTNNSPLHF.

The chain links TRBV5-6 to TRBJ1-1; 9 positions match TRBD1. CDR1 is SGHDT and CDR2 is YYEEEE in the germline V gene. The CDR3 contains 14 residues. V lost 4 bases and J lost 3; bases outside the gene matches: 4. The CDR3 bases are TGTGCCAGCAGCCGCCGGGACAGGGACACTGAAGCTTTCTTT. It specifies CASSRRDRDTEAFF.

This rearrangement joins TRBV5-1 to TRBJ1-2, with 7 nucleotides matching TRBD1. CDR3 length equals 13 residues. J gave up 2 bases and V 4 bases, and 2 bases lay outside the gene matches. The germline CDR1 and CDR2 sequences are SGHRS and YFSETQ. CDR3: CASSPDRNYGYTF. CDR3 DNA sequence: TGCGCCAGCAGCCCGGACAGGAACTATGGCTACACCTTC.

This clone was observed once. V and J are TRBV6-2 or TRBV6-3 and TRBJ2-1; D possibly uses TRBD1 or TRBD2 (5 bases each). Germline V gene sequence: CDR1 MNHEY, CDR2 SVGEGT. Between the trimmed V and J ends, which lost 2 bases and 8 bases, there was a span of 19 bases. The CDR3 has 16 amino acids. The DNA for the CDR3 is TGTGCCAGCAGTTACGCGTCTCGGGGACCTCTGGATGAGCAGTTCTTC. It specifies CASSYASRGPLDEQFF.

The chain has TRBV4-1 and TRBJ1-2; perhaps TRBD1 as D (6 bases). Trimming left V 5 bases short and J 4 bases short, with 17 bases between. The germline CDR1 and CDR2 sequences are MGHRA and YSYEKL. The length of the CDR3 is 15 residues. The CDR3 DNA follows: TGCGCCAGCAGCTTCAGGACAGAAAATCTCTATGGCTACACCTTC. Encoded protein: CASSFRTENLYGYTF.

The V gene is TRBV19, the J gene TRBJ1-1; D is uncertain. Germline CDR1 LNHDA, CDR2 SQIVND (reference sequence). Trimming pared 2 bases from V and 5 bases from J, leaving 12 bases between. The CDR3 length is 14 residues. The CDR3 here is CASSISGSWTEAFF. The CDR3 DNA follows: TGTGCCAGTAGTATATCGGGGAGTTGGACTGAAGCTTTCTTT.

J is TRBJ2-5 and V is TRBV3-1 (or the pseudogene TRBV3-2); no clear D gene. V lost 7 bases and J lost 4, with 19 bases in between. Per germline, CDR1 LGHDT and CDR2 YNNKEL (reference sequence). The CDR3 covers 15 residues. The CDR3 protein is CASTPVSSDAETQYF. Here the CDR3 DNA reads TGTGCCAGCACCCCTGTCTCTTCGGACGCAGAGACCCAGTACTTC.

In regard to this clone: One end of the junction does not line up with germline, which may come from a read error. The chain links TRBV18 to TRBJ1-5, with no clear D. Germline values: CDR1 KGHSH, CDR2 LQKENI. The CDR3 runs 16 residues. CDR3 amino acids: CASSPPGSNSNQPQHF. The CDR3 region has the DNA TGTGCCAGCTCCCCACCGGGCAGTAATAGCAATCAGCCCCAGCATTTT.

The V gene is TRBV19, the J gene TRBJ1-2; D unresolved. Germline V gives CDR1 LNHDA, CDR2 SQIVND (reference sequence). The CDR3 runs to 12 residues. Deletions cut 1 base from V and 8 bases from J, with 8 bases between. DNA for the CDR3: TGTGCCAGTAGTATAGTGGGAGGCGGCTACACCTTC. It yields the protein CASSIVGGGYTF.

V gene TRBV2 combines with J gene TRBJ2-1; unclear D gene. This CDR3 contains 12 residues. The germline V gene has CDR1 SNHLY and CDR2 FYNNEI. V was clipped by 4 bases and J by 9 bases, with 10 bases between them. The CDR3 coding sequence is TGTGCCAGCAGTGCCACCGCCGGTGAGCAGTTCTTC. Translated, it gives CASSATAGEQFF.

The V gene is TRBV19, the J gene TRBJ2-1; TRBD2 aligns across 8 bases. Germline lookup yields CDR1 LNHDA and CDR2 SQIVND (reference sequence). CDR3 size: 16 residues. The junction had 11 bases not matched to a gene; V was cut back by 2 bases and J by 8 bases. CDR3 coding DNA: TGTGCCAGTAGTATATGGCGGACTAGCAAGTCCCATGAGCAGTTCTTC. It codes for CASSIWRTSKSHEQFF. The complete variable domain, with remaining parts taken from reference TRBV19 and TRBJ2-1, reads DGGITQSPKYLFRKEGQNVTLSCEQNLNHDAMYWYRQDPGQGLRLIYYSQIVNDFQKGDIAEGYSVSREKKESFPLTVTSAQKNPTAFYLCASSIWRTSKSHEQFFGPGTRLTVL.

The chain is built from TRBV4-3 and TRBJ2-7; 14 bases agree with TRBD2. With 3 bases clipped from V and 3 bases from J, the junction kept 10 bases outside the gene matches. This CDR3 is built from 18 residues. CDR1 LGHNA and CDR2 YSLEER come from the germline V gene. CDR3 sequence: CASSQKTGTSGSFYEQYF. CDR3 nucleotide sequence: TGCGCCAGCAGCCAGAAAACCGGGACTAGCGGGAGTTTCTACGAGCAGTACTTC.

The chain uses TRBV7-8 and TRBJ2-1; TRBD2 matches 7 bases. Per germline, CDR1 SGHVS and CDR2 FQNEAQ. This CDR3 region has 14 residues. J gave up 3 bases and V 3 bases, and 2 bases lay outside the gene matches. CDR3: CASSFSSGYNEQFF. CDR3 nucleotides: TGTGCCAGCAGCTTCTCTAGCGGCTACAATGAGCAGTTCTTC. Filled out from reference TRBV7-8 and TRBJ2-1, the complete variable domain reads GAGVSQSPRYKVAKRGQDVALRCDPISGHVSLFWYQQALGQGPEFLTYFQNEAQLDKSGLPSDRFFAERPEGSVSTLKIQRTQQEDSAVYLCASSFSSGYNEQFFGPGTRLTVL.

This rearrangement joins TRBV12-3 or TRBV12-4 to TRBJ2-1; D possibly corresponds to TRBD1 (5 bases). The CDR3 sequence is 13 residues long. V was pared by 5 bases and J by 6 bases, with 11 bases between. Here the CDR3 DNA reads TGTGCCAGCAGTAAAGGGGTCCTCAATGAGCAGTTCTTC. Its translation: CASSKGVLNEQFF.

This clone appeared a few times. The rearrangement links TRBV5-6 to TRBJ1-2; the D gene is possibly TRBD1 (6 bases). This CDR3 region has 14 residues. Trimming took off 2 bases at V and 4 bases at J, with 12 bases between the two ends. Germline loops: CDR1 SGHDT, CDR2 YYEEEE. The CDR3 sequence is CASSLQGTGYGYTF. The DNA for the CDR3 is TGTGCCAGCAGCTTACAGGGTACGGGCTATGGCTACACCTTC.

The chain links TRBV4-2 to TRBJ2-2; either TRBD1 or TRBD2 may fit D (6 bases each). This CDR3 region has 15 residues. The germline CDR1 and CDR2 sequences are LGHNA and YNFKEQ. The V gene lost 1 base and the J gene lost 6 bases, with 12 bases spanning the gap. CDR3 sequence: CASSQGQEGPGELFF. As DNA, the CDR3 is TGTGCCAGCAGCCAAGGACAGGAGGGACCCGGGGAGCTGTTTTTT.

The chain has TRBV6-5 and TRBJ1-3; unclear D gene. The V end was cut by 6 bases, the J end by 7 bases, with 16 bases between. Per germline, CDR1 MNHEY and CDR2 SVGAGI. This CDR3 is 14 amino acids long. CDR3 nucleotides: TGTGCCAGCAGACCAGCGGGGAATGGTAACACCATATATTTT. This codes for CASRPAGNGNTIYF.

The chain couples TRBV5-1 to TRBJ2-7, with 8 nucleotides matching TRBD1. After removal of 4 bases from V and 0 bases from J, the junction contained 9 bases not matched to a gene. Germline lookup yields CDR1 SGHRS and CDR2 YFSETQ. The CDR3 spans 16 residues. The chain's CDR3 is CASSPSDRGTSYEQYF. The CDR3 coding sequence is TGCGCCAGCAGCCCCTCCGACAGGGGCACCTCCTACGAGCAGTACTTC.

The gene calls are TRBV27 and TRBJ2-2, with TRBD1 matching 7 bases. CDR3 length equals 16 residues. Germline V gives CDR1 MNHEY, CDR2 SMNVEV (reference sequence). V dropped 4 bases and J dropped 4; count of bases not matched to a gene: 9. CDR3 DNA: TGTGCCAGCAGTTCTTACAGGGGACCGACCACCGGGGAGCTGTTTTTT. It yields the protein CASSSYRGPTTGELFF.

V is TRBV3-1 (or the pseudogene TRBV3-2) and J is TRBJ2-1, with 8 bases fitting TRBD2. Losses at the gene ends were 3 bases for V and 0 bases for J; bases not matched to a gene: 1. This CDR3 has 15 residues. Germline values: CDR1 LGHDT, CDR2 YNNKEL (reference sequence). CDR3 sequence reads: CASSQGLGSYNEQFF. The CDR3 coding sequence is TGTGCCAGCAGCCAGGGACTAGGCTCCTACAATGAGCAGTTCTTC.

This rearrangement joins TRBV12-3 or TRBV12-4 to TRBJ1-2, with unresolved D. The CDR3 extends over 11 amino acids. V shed 7 bases and J shed 3 bases, with 6 bases lying between them. CDR3 amino acids: CASTTDYGYTF. CDR3 DNA sequence: TGTGCCAGCACCACCGACTATGGCTACACCTTC.

V is TRBV19 and J is TRBJ1-3; no firm D call. The CDR3 loop spans 16 amino acids. Trimming left V 2 bases short and J 4 bases short, with 15 bases between. From germline, CDR1 is LNHDA and CDR2 SQIVND (reference sequence). CDR3 sequence: CASSITPGSGGNTIYF. CDR3 bases: TGTGCCAGTAGTATAACACCAGGATCGGGCGGAAACACCATATATTTT.